This entry lists 13 T cell receptor beta chains sequenced from one sample in a study of blood T cell repertoires in COVID-19. Measured with immunoSEQ multiplex PCR; TCRdb has only the in-frame clones, and not every one. The sample lists 100,000 or so clones, around 81% occurring once. Sequencing was carried out using peripheral blood. The receptors shown here come from a woman in her 70s with active or convalescent COVID-19.

The chain couples TRBV29-1 to TRBJ2-7, with TRBD2 matching 11 bases. This CDR3 has 15 amino acids. J gave up 7 bases and V 7 bases, and 15 bases lay outside the gene matches. CDR1 is SQVTM and CDR2 is ANQGSEA in the germline V gene. This CDR3 is CSAGVGLAGGSEQYF. Written as DNA, the CDR3 is TGCAGCGCTGGTGTTGGGCTAGCGGGGGGATCAGAGCAGTACTTC.

This clone came up once. V and J are TRBV18 and TRBJ1-1; a possible D gene is TRBD1 (6 bases). CDR3 length: 14 residues. Germline CDR1 reads KGHSH; CDR2 reads LQKENI. V shed 1 base and J shed 4 bases, with 10 bases lying between them. The CDR3 is CASSPRGGATEAFF. DNA of the CDR3: TGTGCCAGCTCACCACGGGGGGGGGCCACTGAAGCTTTCTTT.

The chain links TRBV6-1 to TRBJ2-3; 7 positions agree with TRBD1. CDR3 size: 13 residues. The germline CDR1 and CDR2 sequences are MNHNS and SASEGT. V shed 3 bases, J shed 7 bases, and the junction held 4 bases outside the gene matches. The CDR3: CASSETTGNTQYF. CDR3 coding DNA: TGTGCCAGCAGTGAGACGACAGGGAATACGCAGTATTTT.

The chain joins TRBV4-1 to TRBJ2-5; TRBD2 aligns across 10 bases. This CDR3 comprises 17 residues. Germline CDR1 reads MGHRA; CDR2 reads YSYEKL. The V and J ends lost 0 bases and 2 bases, in that order; junction bases with no gene match: 6. The chain's CDR3 is CASSQDLAGVGQETQYF. The CDR3 DNA reads as TGCGCCAGCAGCCAAGATCTAGCGGGGGTGGGTCAAGAGACCCAGTACTTC.

The chain is built from TRBV11-2 and TRBJ2-7; 9 bases line up with TRBD2. Germline CDR1 is SGHAT and CDR2 is FQNNGV. V shed 4 bases and J 10 bases; nucleotides not matched to a gene: 5. The CDR3 loop spans 12 amino acids. The CDR3 is CASSSAGGVQYF. CDR3 DNA: TGTGCCAGCAGCTCCGCGGGAGGGGTCCAGTACTTC.

The chain carries TRBV15 and TRBJ1-1; 12 positions match TRBD1. There are 19 residues in the CDR3. With 1 base clipped from V and 5 bases from J, the junction kept 14 bases outside the gene matches. In germline, CDR1 is LNHNV, CDR2 YYDKDF (reference sequence). Written as DNA, the CDR3 is TGTGCCACCAGCAGAGTCTCTGCGGGGACAGGGGGCAGAGGGACTGAAGCTTTCTTT. Its translation is CATSRVSAGTGGRGTEAFF.

The gene calls are TRBV10-3 and TRBJ2-3, with no clear D. Germline CDR1 and CDR2: ENHRY and SYGVKD. V was shortened by 6 bases and J by 4 bases, with 5 bases between the two germline ends. The CDR3 loop spans 11 amino acids. The DNA of the CDR3 is TGTGCCATCAGAACTGCAGATACGCAGTATTTT. Amino acids: CAIRTADTQYF.

The chain employs TRBV28 and TRBJ1-6; a weak D match, TRBD1 (6 bases). V was trimmed by 5 bases and J by 3 bases, leaving 11 bases between them. Germline-derived CDR1 and CDR2 are MDHEN and SYDVKM. CDR3 size: 15 residues. For the CDR3, the DNA is TGTGCCAGCAGTAGACAACAGGGCTATAATTCACCCCTCCACTTT. It specifies CASSRQQGYNSPLHF. The full variable domain, with the rest looked up from reference TRBV28 and TRBJ1-6, is DVKVTQSSRYLVKRTGEKVFLECVQDMDHENMFWYRQDPGLGLRLIYFSYDVKMKEKGDIPEGYSVSREKKERFSLILESASTNQTSMYLCASSRQQGYNSPLHFGNGTRLTVT.

This chain joins TRBV3-1 (or the pseudogene TRBV3-2) and TRBJ2-5; maybe TRBD2 (6 bases). Germline V CDR1 and CDR2: LGHDT, YNNKEL (reference sequence). This CDR3 comprises 17 residues. V was shortened by 0 bases and J by 5 bases, with 19 bases between the two germline ends. CDR3 sequence (DNA): TGTGCCAGCAGCCAAGATTTTCCAGTGGTTGGGGGGGAGACCCAGTACTTC. It yields the protein CASSQDFPVVGGETQYF.

The chain couples TRBV7-2 to TRBJ1-2; D remains unclear. Trimming stripped 6 bases from V and 6 bases from J, with 14 bases between. The CDR3 has 13 amino acids. Germline assignment: CDR1 SGHTA and CDR2 FQGNSA. The CDR3 DNA reads TGTGCCAGCAGTAGATGGCAGGATCATGGCTACACCTTC. Its protein is CASSRWQDHGYTF.

The chain combines TRBV27 with TRBJ2-2; 7 nucleotides match TRBD2. The CDR3 spans 16 residues. Germline values: CDR1 MNHEY, CDR2 SMNVEV (reference sequence). Germline trimming cut 4 bases from V and 6 bases from J; bases unmatched to any gene: 11. The CDR3 is CASSSGLRAYAGELFF. The CDR3 nucleotides are TGTGCCAGCAGTTCGGGACTACGGGCGTACGCCGGGGAGCTGTTTTTT.

V is TRBV6-5 and J is TRBJ1-5; D ambiguous. V dropped 2 bases and J dropped 0 bases, with 11 bases sitting between them. The length of the CDR3 is 16 residues. Per the germline V gene, CDR1 is MNHEY and CDR2 is SVGAGI. CDR3 in DNA: TGTGCCAGCAGTTACACTTGGGGAGGTAGCAATCAGCCCCAGCATTTT. Amino acids: CASSYTWGGSNQPQHF.

V is TRBV7-2 and J is TRBJ2-7, with TRBD2 identical over 7 bases. The V gene's germline CDR1 is SGHTA and CDR2 FQGNSA. The CDR3 consists of 15 residues. Unmatched junction bases numbered 8, after V lost 6 bases and J lost 0 bases. The CDR3 here is CASSPSGISSYEQYF. The CDR3 DNA reads TGTGCCAGCAGTCCAAGCGGGATCTCCTCCTACGAGCAGTACTTC.